These 10 T cell receptor beta chains came from one sample sequenced in a study of beta chain features in type 1 diabetes. The sequenced template was cDNA made from the entire isolated RNA. Clones were sequenced by immunoSEQ multiplex PCR, and TCRdb holds only the in-frame ones, with some missing. Of under 550,000 clones in the sample, about an eighth were seen once. Sequencing used naive CD4+ T cells from blood. All receptors come from a woman aged 18-29 years in good health.

The chain uses TRBV5-5 and TRBJ2-3; D remains unclear. Germline V lookup: CDR1 SGHKS, CDR2 YYEKEE (reference sequence). Trimming left V 0 bases short and J 4 bases short, with 3 bases between. The CDR3 runs to 12 residues. For the CDR3, the DNA is TGTGCCAGCAGCTTGGCGGCAGATACGCAGTATTTT. Encoded protein: CASSLAADTQYF.

V is TRBV7-2 and J is TRBJ2-1; D gene ambiguous. Trimming left V 5 bases short and J 8 bases short, with 16 bases between. CDR1 is SGHTA, CDR2 FQGNSA, per germline. The CDR3 is 14 residues long. CDR3 sequence: CASSAGLARYEQFF. DNA for the CDR3: TGTGCCAGCAGCGCCGGTCTTGCACGCTATGAGCAGTTCTTC.

This chain links TRBV5-1 with TRBJ2-5; possible D gene TRBD1, 5 bases. The ends were cut back, 4 bases at V and 2 bases at J, with 9 bases in the middle. The CDR3 length is 13 residues. Germline loops: CDR1 SGHRS, CDR2 YFSETQ. The CDR3 DNA reads as TGCGCCAGCAGCAAGGACACGCAAGAGACCCAGTACTTC. This gives the protein CASSKDTQETQYF.

This clone showed up just a few times. The chain recombines TRBV16 with TRBJ2-7; 7 bases fit TRBD1. CDR1 and CDR2 from the germline V gene are KGHSY and FQNENV. The V gene end was trimmed by 7 bases and the J gene end by 0 bases; junction bases not matched to a gene: 3. The CDR3 has 13 amino acids. This CDR3 is CASKQGNSYEQYV. CDR3 bases: TGTGCCAGCAAACAGGGGAACTCCTACGAGCAGTACGTC.

The chain uses TRBV21-1 and TRBJ2-2; the D segment call TRBD2 is taken from the table without a DNA check. TRBV21-1 is classified as a pseudogene. The CDR3 is 16 amino acids. Written as DNA, the CDR3 is TGTGCCAGCGGTTCTCAGGGACTAGAAAACCCCGGGGAGCTGTTTTTT. This gives the protein CASGSQGLENPGELFF.

There are a few counts of this clone. This sequence joins TRBV4-3 and TRBJ2-3; no clear D gene. Germline V CDR1 and CDR2: LGHNA, YSLEER. The length of the CDR3 is 13 residues. Deletions cut 1 base from V and 5 bases from J, with 7 bases between. In nucleotides, the CDR3 is TGCGCCAGCAGCCAAGCAATCGAAGATACGCAGTATTTT. Translating it yields CASSQAIEDTQYF.

This clone was seen only a few times. The chain recombines TRBV30 with TRBJ2-5, with 10 bases that match TRBD2. This CDR3 is built from 16 residues. Trimming took 5 bases from V and 5 from J; bases not matched to a gene: 14. Germline V gene sequence: CDR1 GTSNPN, CDR2 SVGIG (reference sequence). CDR3 amino acids: CAWGPGLAGVWETQYF. The CDR3 DNA reads as TGTGCCTGGGGGCCGGGGCTAGCGGGAGTTTGGGAGACCCAGTACTTC.

This clone occurred a few times. This chain uses TRBV9 with TRBJ2-7, with D tentatively TRBD2 (5 bases). CDR3 length: 13 amino acids. Germline V gene data show CDR1 as SGDLS and CDR2 as YYNGEE. V was shortened by 0 bases and J by 7 bases, with 11 bases between the two germline ends. CDR3 in amino acids: CASSVVEGVEQYF. The CDR3 region has the DNA TGTGCCAGCAGCGTAGTAGAGGGAGTGGAGCAGTACTTC.

The chain recombines TRBV18 with TRBJ1-6, with TRBD1 identical over 8 bases. CDR3 size: 14 residues. CDR1 is KGHSH, CDR2 LQKENI, per germline. The junction had 3 bases not matched to a gene; V was cut back by 2 bases and J by 9 bases. CDR3 DNA sequence: TGTGCCAGCTCACCAGACAGGGGCGGTTCACCCCTCCACTTT. It translates to CASSPDRGGSPLHF.

Worth noting for this clone: Other DNA sequences in this sample translate to the same CDR3. The V and J genes are TRBV29-1 and TRBJ2-4, with D perhaps assigned TRBD1 or TRBD2 (6 bases each). V lost 0 bases, J lost 0 bases, and 12 bases lay in between. CDR1 SQVTM and CDR2 ANQGSEA come from the germline V gene. This CDR3 region has 16 residues. The chain's CDR3 is CSVEDGGRGAKNIQYF. The CDR3 nucleotides are TGCAGCGTTGAAGATGGGGGGCGCGGAGCCAAAAACATTCAGTACTTC.